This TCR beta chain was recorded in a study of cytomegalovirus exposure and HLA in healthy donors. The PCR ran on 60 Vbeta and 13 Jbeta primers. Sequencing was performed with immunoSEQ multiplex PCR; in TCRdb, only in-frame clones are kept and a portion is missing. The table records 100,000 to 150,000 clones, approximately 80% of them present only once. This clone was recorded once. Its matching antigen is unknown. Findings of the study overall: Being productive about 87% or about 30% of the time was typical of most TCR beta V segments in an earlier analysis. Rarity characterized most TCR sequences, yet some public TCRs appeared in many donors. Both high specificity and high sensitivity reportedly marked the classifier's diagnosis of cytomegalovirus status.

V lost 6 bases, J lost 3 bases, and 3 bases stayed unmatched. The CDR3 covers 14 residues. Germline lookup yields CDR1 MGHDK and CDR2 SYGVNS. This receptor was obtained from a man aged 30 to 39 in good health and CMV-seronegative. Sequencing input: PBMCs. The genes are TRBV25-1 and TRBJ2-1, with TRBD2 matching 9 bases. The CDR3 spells CASRHSGSYNEQFF. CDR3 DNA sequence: TGTGCCAGCAGACATAGCGGGAGCTACAATGAGCAGTTCTTC.